The next 27 T cell receptor beta chains were all read from a single sample in a study of beta chain features in type 1 diabetes. Every bit of the isolated RNA underwent reverse transcription, so sequencing read expressed TCRB transcripts. Profiled with immunoSEQ multiplex PCR; TCRdb holds only in-frame clones, not every one. The profile shows 140,000 or so clones, about 9.4% of them singletons. Sample: naive CD4+ T cells from blood. Receptor source: a man aged 18 to 35 in good health.

This clone has a handful of counts. The chain employs TRBV4-1 and TRBJ2-2; possible D gene TRBD1, 6 bases. Germline lookup yields CDR1 MGHRA and CDR2 YSYEKL. The CDR3 extends over 15 amino acids. V shed 3 bases and J shed 4 bases, with 12 bases lying between them. CDR3 bases: TGCGCCAGCAGCCACGGACAGACGGGCACCGGGGAGCTGTTTTTT. Its translation is CASSHGQTGTGELFF.

The chain couples TRBV21-1 to TRBJ2-3; TRBD2 is taken as the D call from the table, unchecked against the DNA. TRBV21-1 is shown as a pseudogene. The CDR3 sequence is 18 residues long. CDR3 amino acids: CASSKEEGIAGRRDTQYF. CDR3 DNA: TGTGCCAGCAGCAAAGAAGAGGGTATCGCGGGCCGACGGGATACGCAGTATTTT.

V gene TRBV19 combines with J gene TRBJ1-3, with D possibly TRBD1 on 6 matching bases. Germline assignment: CDR1 LNHDA and CDR2 SQIVND (reference sequence). Trimming stripped 9 bases from V and 4 bases from J, with 13 bases between. This CDR3 comprises 13 residues. The CDR3 loop reads CASTSGEGNTIYF. CDR3 nucleotide sequence: TGTGCCAGCACTTCAGGGGAGGGAAACACCATATATTTT.

On this clone: A single base separates this from a much larger clone, so it may be a read error. V usage is TRBV11-2 and J usage is TRBJ2-7; the D is unclear. V was trimmed by 5 bases and J by 2 bases, leaving 4 bases between them. The CDR3 has 11 amino acids. Per germline, CDR1 SGHAT and CDR2 FQNNGV. This CDR3 is CASSQAYEQYF. The CDR3 coding sequence is TGTGCCAGCAGCCAGGCCTACGAGCAGTACTTC.

A few counts support this clone. The chain joins TRBV7-9 to TRBJ1-1, with 7 bases identical to TRBD1. The junction had 3 bases not matched to a gene; V was cut back by 2 bases and J by 3 bases. The CDR3 has 14 amino acids. The germline gives CDR1 SEHNR, CDR2 FQNEAQ (reference sequence). CDR3 sequence (DNA): TGTGCCAGCAGCTTACAAGACAGGGACACTGAAGCTTTCTTT. Protein product: CASSLQDRDTEAFF.

This clone was counted only a few times. This sequence joins TRBV7-9 and TRBJ2-1, with D unclear. This CDR3 region has 13 residues. Germline values: CDR1 SEHNR, CDR2 FQNEAQ (reference sequence). V shed 2 bases and J shed 4 bases, with 6 bases lying between them. CDR3 bases: TGTGCCAGCAGCTTAACACCGTACAATGAGCAGTTCTTC. It is translated as CASSLTPYNEQFF.

This clone has only a few counts. The chain has TRBV6-4 and TRBJ2-1; tentatively, D is TRBD1 (6 bases). Trimming took 4 bases from V and 2 from J, leaving 12 bases between them. The CDR3 covers 15 residues. CDR1 and CDR2 (germline): MRHNA, SNTAGT. The CDR3 nucleotides read TGTGCCAGCAGTGCCGGGACACTTGCCTACAATGAGCAGTTCTTC. Translating it yields CASSAGTLAYNEQFF.

The chain employs TRBV4-3 and TRBJ1-6; a weak D match, TRBD1 (5 bases). The CDR3 loop spans 16 amino acids. Trimming shortened V by 0 bases and J by 7 bases, and 13 bases separated the two germline ends. Germline CDR1 reads LGHNA; CDR2 reads YSLEER. Here the CDR3 DNA reads TGCGCCAGCAGCCAAGATGAGCAGGGAGGGAATTCACCCCTCCACTTT. This codes for CASSQDEQGGNSPLHF.

This clone was seen a few times. The chain has TRBV19 and TRBJ2-7; 11 nucleotides align to TRBD2. Germline CDR1 is LNHDA and CDR2 is SQIVND (reference sequence). There are 16 residues in the CDR3. J gave up 3 bases and V 4 bases, and 8 bases lay outside the gene matches. The CDR3 sequence is CASSKSSGGSDYEQYF. In DNA, the CDR3 is TGTGCCAGTAGTAAGTCTAGCGGGGGGTCTGACTACGAGCAGTACTTC.

J is TRBJ1-2 and V is TRBV29-1; 7 bases align to TRBD1. Per the germline V gene, CDR1 is SQVTM and CDR2 is ANQGSEA. This CDR3 is built from 15 residues. Trimming removed 3 bases from V and 7 bases from J; junction bases left unmatched: 14. The CDR3 bases are TGCAGCGTTGACTTTGGCCAGACAGGGTCGGTTGGCTACACCTTC. Its protein is CSVDFGQTGSVGYTF.

This clone was seen a few times. The chain uses TRBV18 and TRBJ2-7; 8 positions match TRBD2. CDR3 length: 16 amino acids. Germline V gives CDR1 KGHSH, CDR2 LQKENI. J was trimmed by 3 bases and V by 5 bases; bases with no gene match: 12. DNA of the CDR3: TGTGCCAGCTCATCCTTTAGCGGGAATCAGATCTACGAGCAGTACTTC. It codes for CASSSFSGNQIYEQYF.

The chain carries TRBV6-5 and TRBJ1-2, with D possibly TRBD1 on 5 matching bases. CDR1 is MNHEY and CDR2 is SVGAGI in the germline V gene. The CDR3 spans 14 residues. Between the trimmed V and J ends, which lost 2 bases and 4 bases, there was a span of 11 bases. The CDR3 bases are TGTGCCAGCAGTTACAGCCAGGGCATCTATGGCTACACCTTC. Translation: CASSYSQGIYGYTF.

This clone was recorded only once. V is TRBV6-1 and J is TRBJ1-3; 8 positions match TRBD1. Germline CDR1 MNHNS, CDR2 SASEGT. The CDR3 covers 15 residues. V lost 2 bases and J lost 7; bases outside the gene matches: 7. CDR3 amino acids: CASSEPGQGTNTIYF. In DNA form, the CDR3 reads TGTGCCAGCAGTGAACCCGGACAGGGAACGAACACCATATATTTT.

The chain is built from TRBV9 and TRBJ1-6; TRBD1 aligns across 9 bases. The CDR3 loop spans 17 amino acids. With V trimmed by 4 bases and J by 9 bases, 14 bases remained unmatched. CDR1 and CDR2 (germline): SGDLS, YYNGEE. The chain's CDR3 is CASSPPNPDRGGSPLHF. In nucleotides, the CDR3 is TGTGCCAGCAGCCCACCAAACCCGGACAGGGGTGGTTCACCCCTCCACTTT.

This clone occurred a few times. The V and J genes are TRBV4-2 and TRBJ1-5, with TRBD1 as a possible D gene (6 bases). The CDR3 sequence is 16 residues long. Trimming stripped 0 bases from V and 4 bases from J, with 13 bases between. Germline values: CDR1 LGHNA, CDR2 YNFKEQ. DNA for the CDR3: TGTGCCAGCAGCCAAGATGCCGGGACAAAAAATCAGCCCCAGCATTTT. As protein: CASSQDAGTKNQPQHF.

The V gene is TRBV4-2, the J gene TRBJ1-2, with 7 positions matching TRBD1. The germline V gene has CDR1 LGHNA and CDR2 YNFKEQ. The CDR3 is made up of 16 amino acids. The V and J ends lost 0 bases and 6 bases, in that order; junction bases with no gene match: 10. CDR3 region: CASSQEGTGVSDGYTF. The CDR3 DNA reads TGTGCCAGCAGCCAAGAGGGCACAGGGGTAAGCGATGGCTACACCTTC.

This clone has ten or more counts. This chain uses TRBV29-1 with TRBJ2-3, with D unresolved. CDR1 SQVTM and CDR2 ANQGSEA come from the germline V gene. Trimming removed 3 bases at V and 0 bases at J, with 7 bases between. The CDR3 covers 13 residues. The CDR3 spells CSVDPTSTDTQYF. CDR3 bases: TGCAGCGTTGATCCGACAAGCACAGATACGCAGTATTTT.

This clone was counted between two and nine times. The chain uses TRBV28 and TRBJ1-2; perhaps TRBD1 as D (6 bases). Trimming cost V 7 bases and J 1 base, with 10 bases left between them. Germline V gives CDR1 MDHEN, CDR2 SYDVKM. This CDR3 comprises 13 residues. CDR3 loop: CASNNRDNYGYTF. As DNA, the CDR3 is TGTGCCAGCAATAACAGGGATAACTATGGCTACACCTTC.

CDR3 residues: CASSPGEDLNTEAFF. CDR3 bases: TGTGCCAGCTCACCAGGGGAGGACCTGAACACTGAAGCTTTCTTT. This rearrangement joins TRBV18 to TRBJ1-1; D is undetermined. This CDR3 has 15 residues. Trimming shortened V by 2 bases and J by 0 bases, and 10 bases separated the two germline ends. Germline assignment: CDR1 KGHSH and CDR2 LQKENI.

V gene TRBV7-3 combines with J gene TRBJ2-7; TRBD1 aligns across 9 bases. With 0 bases clipped from V and 3 bases from J, the junction kept 0 bases outside the gene matches. CDR1 and CDR2 from the germline V gene are SGHTA and FQGTGA. This CDR3 region has 14 residues. CDR3 sequence (DNA): TGTGCCAGCAGCTTAACGGGACAGGGCTACGAGCAGTACTTC. This codes for CASSLTGQGYEQYF.

In its sample, this clone was seen many times. The V call is TRBV4-3, the J call TRBJ2-7; D may be TRBD1 (5 bases). Trimming shortened V by 0 bases and J by 2 bases, and 8 bases separated the two germline ends. Germline V gene data show CDR1 as LGHNA and CDR2 as YSLEER. The CDR3 contains 14 residues. CDR3 DNA sequence: TGCGCCAGCAGCCAAGATGTCAGGGCCTACGAGCAGTACTTC. This encodes CASSQDVRAYEQYF.

This clone was counted between two and nine times. The rearrangement links TRBV4-2 to TRBJ1-4, with 9 nucleotides matching TRBD1. The germline CDR1 and CDR2 sequences are LGHNA and YNFKEQ. The CDR3 loop spans 15 amino acids. Trimming removed 4 bases from V and 2 bases from J; junction bases left unmatched: 2. CDR3 sequence (DNA): TGTGCCAGCAGCCCAGGACAGGGGACTAATGAAAAACTGTTTTTT. As protein: CASSPGQGTNEKLFF.

The V gene is TRBV18, the J gene TRBJ2-5; 12 bases align to TRBD1. The J call is uncertain, as TRBJ2-7 better fits the DNA end. This CDR3 is built from 14 residues. Looked up from germline, CDR1 is KGHSH and CDR2 is LQKENI. The CDR3 nucleotides are TGTGCCAGCTCAAGGGGACAGGGGGCCCACGAGCAGTACTTC. Its protein is CASSRGQGAHEQYF.

This clone was counted only a few times. The CDR3 spells CASSSRLADSYEQYF. The CDR3 DNA follows: TGTGCCAGCAGTTCCCGACTAGCGGATTCCTACGAGCAGTACTTC. V and J are TRBV6-5 and TRBJ2-5, with 9 bases lining up with TRBD2. Near its end, the DNA agrees better with TRBJ2-7, so the J call may be wrong. The germline V gene encodes CDR1 MNHEY and CDR2 SVGAGI. The length of the CDR3 is 15 residues.

V gene TRBV5-4 combines with J gene TRBJ2-1; 8 bases agree with TRBD2. The CDR3 length is 15 residues. Germline loops: CDR1 SGHNT, CDR2 YYREEE (reference sequence). The J segment lost 7 bases and the V segment lost 2 bases, leaving 8 bases of the junction unmatched. The CDR3 bases are TGTGCCAGCAGCTTTACGGGGGGGCCCCTAAATGAGCAGTTCTTC. Protein product: CASSFTGGPLNEQFF.

The chain couples TRBV14 to TRBJ1-6; no reliable D call. This CDR3 is 14 amino acids long. V lost 1 base to trimming and J lost 4 bases, with 5 bases between them. Per germline, CDR1 SGHDN and CDR2 FVKESK. CDR3 sequence (DNA): TGTGCCAGCAGCCAAGGCAGTTATAATTCACCCCTCCACTTT. This translates into CASSQGSYNSPLHF.

This clone was counted only a few times. The CDR3 nucleotides read TGTGCCAGCAGCCCCGGACAGGGGGGCGCCTACGAGCAGTACTTC. Protein sequence: CASSPGQGGAYEQYF. This rearrangement joins TRBV7-9 to TRBJ2-7; TRBD1 agrees at 10 bases. The CDR3 length is 15 residues. With V trimmed by 5 bases and J by 2 bases, 6 bases remained unmatched. CDR1 and CDR2 (germline): SEHNR, FQNEAQ (reference sequence).